One and the same sample provided the 15 T cell receptor beta chains below, sequenced in a study of blood T cell repertoires in COVID-19. Measured with immunoSEQ multiplex PCR; TCRdb has only the in-frame clones, and not every one. The sample gives about 150,000 clones, roughly 90% of which show up once; about 4.5% is in the top ten. What was sequenced was PBMCs or T cells enriched from blood (not recorded which). The receptors stem from a man between 50 and 59 years old who had recovered from COVID-19.

The rearrangement uses TRBV7-3 and TRBJ1-1; D is undetermined. V lost 5 bases to trimming and J lost 3 bases, with 10 bases between them. The CDR3 consists of 13 residues. CDR1 SGHTA and CDR2 FQGTGA come from the germline V gene. The CDR3, as DNA: TGTGCCAGCAGCCCTTGGGAGGACACTGAAGCTTTCTTT. Its protein is CASSPWEDTEAFF.

This rearrangement joins TRBV29-1 to TRBJ1-1; possibly TRBD1 for D (6 bases). CDR1 and CDR2 from the germline V gene are SQVTM and ANQGSEA. Trimming shortened V by 3 bases and J by 0 bases, and 8 bases separated the two germline ends. The CDR3 length is 13 residues. The CDR3 sequence is CSVEAGVNTEAFF. The CDR3 region has the DNA TGCAGCGTTGAGGCAGGGGTGAACACTGAAGCTTTCTTT.

The rearrangement uses TRBV24-1 and TRBJ1-4; no firm D call. Trimming removed 3 bases at V and 8 bases at J, with 12 bases between. Germline CDR1 KGHDR, CDR2 SFDVKD. The CDR3 contains 14 residues. CDR3 nucleotides: TGTGCCACCAGTGATGCGGGTTTAGGGGAAAAACTGTTTTTT. Amino acids: CATSDAGLGEKLFF.

The V and J genes are TRBV5-8 and TRBJ2-3, with a tentative D call TRBD1 (6 bases). Per the germline V gene, CDR1 is SGHTS and CDR2 is YDEGEE. The germline V and J ends were trimmed by 0 bases and 6 bases, with 26 bases remaining between them. The CDR3 contains 19 residues. The CDR3 protein is CASSLEGRQVPLVGDTQYF. The CDR3 DNA reads TGTGCCAGCAGCTTGGAAGGGAGACAGGTCCCTTTAGTAGGGGATACGCAGTATTTT.

A few counts support this clone. J is TRBJ1-2 and V is TRBV18, with D perhaps matching TRBD1 (5 bases). CDR3 length equals 16 residues. Germline V CDR1 and CDR2: KGHSH, LQKENI. With 5 bases removed from V and 4 bases from J, the gap between germline ends came to 20 bases. Here the CDR3 reads CASSERQSLISYGYTF. CDR3 in DNA: TGTGCCAGCTCAGAAAGACAGTCCCTTATTAGCTATGGCTACACCTTC.

V usage is TRBV24-1 and J usage is TRBJ2-2; possible D gene TRBD2, 5 bases. Germline CDR1 KGHDR, CDR2 SFDVKD. The CDR3 is made up of 16 amino acids. Trimming removed 3 bases at V and 6 bases at J, with 16 bases between. CDR3 coding DNA: TGTGCCACCAGTGATAGGACTGACTATGGGTCCGGGGAGCTGTTTTTT. It encodes CATSDRTDYGSGELFF.

V gene TRBV2 combines with J gene TRBJ1-1; weak D call: TRBD1 (6 bases). The V end lost 10 bases, the J end lost 4 bases, and 16 bases lay between the germline ends. Germline lookup yields CDR1 SNHLY and CDR2 FYNNEI. The CDR3 contains 13 residues. The CDR3 loop reads CATGEGVSTEAFF. As DNA, the CDR3 is TGTGCCACAGGGGAGGGCGTGAGCACTGAAGCTTTCTTT.

The chain recombines TRBV19 with TRBJ1-2; TRBD1 matches 7 bases. With 4 bases clipped from V and 2 bases from J, the junction kept 4 bases outside the gene matches. This CDR3 is 14 amino acids long. CDR1 is LNHDA and CDR2 is SQIVND in the germline V gene (reference sequence). The CDR3 reads CASSTPGQNYGYTF. The CDR3 DNA follows: TGTGCCAGTAGTACCCCGGGACAGAACTATGGCTACACCTTC.

The chain couples TRBV19 to TRBJ1-1; possible D gene TRBD1, 6 bases. Per the germline V gene, CDR1 is LNHDA and CDR2 is SQIVND (reference sequence). The CDR3 loop spans 16 amino acids. V was pared by 9 bases and J by 11 bases, with 31 bases between. CDR3 in DNA: TGTGCCAGCCAGAACAGGGCGCGTCAAGTCCAATTCGGCGCTTTCTTT. Translating it yields CASQNRARQVQFGAFF.

V and J are TRBV11-2 and TRBJ2-3; the match to TRBD2 covers 10 bases. Germline V lookup: CDR1 SGHAT, CDR2 FQNNGV. The CDR3 spans 16 residues. J gave up 2 bases and V 5 bases, and 7 bases lay outside the gene matches. For the CDR3, the DNA is TGTGCCAGCAGCCCCTTAGCGGGAGGCCTCACAGATACGCAGTATTTT. This codes for CASSPLAGGLTDTQYF. The full variable domain, completed using reference TRBV11-2 and TRBJ2-3, is EAGVAQSPRYKIIEKRQSVAFWCNPISGHATLYWYQQILGQGPKLLIQFQNNGVVDDSQLPKDRFSAERLKGVDSTLKIQPAKLEDSAVYLCASSPLAGGLTDTQYFGPGTRLTVL.

The chain joins TRBV10-3 to TRBJ2-3, with 11 bases lining up with TRBD2. J lost 1 base, V lost 4 bases, and 1 base had no gene match. Germline V gene sequence: CDR1 ENHRY, CDR2 SYGVKD. The CDR3 spans 15 residues. As DNA, the CDR3 is TGTGCCATCAGTGCACTAGCGGGGGGCACAGATACGCAGTATTTT. Protein: CAISALAGGTDTQYF.

This chain links TRBV5-4 with TRBJ2-5, with TRBD2 matching 12 bases. CDR1 is SGHNT and CDR2 is YYREEE in the germline V gene (reference sequence). CDR3 size: 15 residues. Germline trimming cut 5 bases from V and 3 bases from J; bases unmatched to any gene: 5. The CDR3 loop is CASSLRLAGEETQYF. The CDR3 DNA reads as TGTGCCAGCAGTTTACGACTAGCGGGGGAAGAGACCCAGTACTTC.

The rearrangement links TRBV18 to TRBJ2-5; D perhaps matches TRBD1 (6 bases). The germline V and J ends were trimmed by 2 bases and 5 bases, with 12 bases remaining between them. This CDR3 has 14 amino acids. Germline CDR1 and CDR2: KGHSH and LQKENI. CDR3 residues: CASSPTTGHETQYF. The CDR3 coding sequence is TGTGCCAGCTCACCAACAACAGGGCATGAGACCCAGTACTTC.

The chain carries TRBV7-2 and TRBJ1-6, with D perhaps matching TRBD1 (5 bases). Germline-derived CDR1 and CDR2 are SGHTA and FQGNSA. The CDR3 contains 18 residues. Trimming shortened V by 1 base and J by 3 bases, and 16 bases separated the two germline ends. The CDR3 DNA reads as TGTGCCAGCAGCTTAGTAACTCCGAGACAGTACTATAATTCACCCCTCCACTTT. Protein product: CASSLVTPRQYYNSPLHF.

This chain links TRBV5-1 with TRBJ1-6; D unclear. This CDR3 spans 14 amino acids. From germline, CDR1 is SGHRS and CDR2 YFSETQ. Trimming removed 5 bases from V and 9 bases from J, with 15 bases in between. As DNA, the CDR3 is TGCGCCAGCAGGGGAGACTCTTTAATTTCACCCCTCCACTTT. It translates to CASRGDSLISPLHF.